These T cell receptor beta chains were read from a single sample in a study of STAT5B mutations in CD4+ large granular lymphocyte leukemia. Here immunoSEQ multiplex PCR was the method, and the copy in TCRdb shows in-frame clones only, minus some. The table records approximately 41,000 clones, 85% of them present only once. The sample was CD4+ T cells from blood buffy coats. Every receptor here comes from a human donor in good health. The CDR3 runs from the conserved cysteine through the conserved F or W. The D gene is left open where the match is weak. Size values are once, few and many counts, or a class for expanded clones, and some rows have none.

D	size	V	J	DNA	CDR3
.	.	TRBV6-1	TRBJ2-7	TGTGCCAGCAATGCGAGACCCAACTACGAGCAGTACTTC	CASNARPNYEQYF
.	.	TRBV14	TRBJ1-1	TGTGCCAGCAGCCAAGGATACAGGCGAACTGAAGCTTTCTTT	CASSQGYRRTEAFF
.	few	TRBV7-6	TRBJ2-1	TGTGCCAGCAGGTACCAGACTAGGGGGAGGAATGAGCAGTTCTTC	CASRYQTRGRNEQFF
.	few	TRBV14	TRBJ1-6	TGTGCCAGCAGCGATTATAATTCACCCCTCCACTTT	CASSDYNSPLHF
TRBD1	once	TRBV7-3	TRBJ2-5	TGTGCCAGCAGCTCCGGGACAGGGGGCAAGGAGACCCAGTACTTC	CASSSGTGGKETQYF
.	.	TRBV28	TRBJ2-6	TGTGCCAGCAGTCGGGGCGCCGCTGGGGCCAACGTCCTGACTTTC	CASSRGAAGANVLTF
.	.	TRBV6-5	TRBJ2-7	TGTGCCAGCAGAAATAGGGGCCCGACCTACGAGCAGTACTTC	CASRNRGPTYEQYF
.	.	TRBV6-5	TRBJ1-1	TGTGCCAGCAGTGAACCTAGAGGACAGCCCTTT	CASSEPRGQPF
TRBD1	.	TRBV7-9	TRBJ2-3	TGTGCCAGCAGCACCACAGGGGGCACAGATACGCAGTATTTT	CASSTTGGTDTQYF
.	.	TRBV1	TRBJ2-1	TGCACCCCGGGGGGGGGTACTAGCGGGGTCTACAATGAGCAGTTCTTC	CTPGGGTSGVYNEQFF
.	.	TRBV7-2	TRBJ1-5	TGTGCCAGCAGCTTAGAGGGGGATCAGCCCCAGCATTTT	CASSLEGDQPQHF
.	.	TRBV6-1	TRBJ2-1	TGTGCCAGCAGTATGGGAGTTATCTACAATGAGCAGTTCTTC	CASSMGVIYNEQFF
TRBD1	.	TRBV5-1	TRBJ1-2	TGCGCCAGCAGCTGGGGACAGGGGTATGGCTACACCTTC	CASSWGQGYGYTF
TRBD1	.	TRBV19	TRBJ2-7	TGTGCCAGTAGGCCGGGACAGGGGGCTTACGAGCAGTACTTC	CASRPGQGAYEQYF
.	once	TRBV18	TRBJ1-5	TGTGCCAGCTCACCAGGTCAGGAACCTCAGCCCCAGCATTTT	CASSPGQEPQPQHF
TRBD1	.	TRBV5-1	TRBJ2-5	TGCGCCAGCAGCTTGGTGCCGACAGGGGGGCAAGAGACCCAGTACTTC	CASSLVPTGGQETQYF
.	.	TRBV12-5	TRBJ2-2	TGTGCTAGTGGGGTGGAGAACACCGGGGAGCTGTTTTTT	CASGVENTGELFF
.	.	TRBV2	TRBJ1-5	TGTGCCAGCAGTGAAGGCATACCTAGCAATCAGCCCCAGCATTTT	CASSEGIPSNQPQHF
.	.	TRBV15	TRBJ2-7	TGTGCCACCAGCAGAGACCGGGGCTACGAGCAGTACTTC	CATSRDRGYEQYF
.	.	TRBV6-5	TRBJ1-2	TGTGCCAGCAGTTACTCGCAGGTTAACTATGGCTACACCTTC	CASSYSQVNYGYTF
.	once	TRBV6-6	TRBJ1-1	TGTGCCAGCAGTTACGAGTGGATGGGGGAAGCTTTCTTT	CASSYEWMGEAFF
.	.	TRBV5-3	TRBJ2-7	TGTGCCAGAAGCTATAGGGGGAGTAGCTACGAGCAGTACTTC	CARSYRGSSYEQYF
.	.	TRBV2	TRBJ1-5	TGTGCCACGGGGGGGGAAGGGGTTCAGCCCCAGCATTTT	CATGGEGVQPQHF
.	.	TRBV18	TRBJ2-3	TGTGCCAGCTCGCTTACTAGCACAGATACGCAGTATTTT	CASSLTSTDTQYF
.	.	TRBV28	TRBJ1-1	TGTGCCAGCAGTTTAGTACAGGGAAACACTGAAGCTTTCTTT	CASSLVQGNTEAFF
.	once	TRBV9	TRBJ2-2	TGTGCCAGCAGCGTGGACTCCCGCACGGCCGGGGAGCTGTTTTTT	CASSVDSRTAGELFF
TRBD2	.	TRBV6-4	TRBJ2-1	TGTGCCAGCAGTGCGGAGCGGGGGGGCTACAATGAGCAGTTCTTC	CASSAERGGYNEQFF
.	.	TRBV19	TRBJ2-3	TGTGCCAGTAGTATGGTCCGGGCGGATACGCAGTATTTT	CASSMVRADTQYF
.	once	TRBV7-2	TRBJ2-3	TGTGCCAGCAGCCCACGGGGCTACACTAGCACAGATACGCAGTATTTT	CASSPRGYTSTDTQYF
.	.	TRBV27	TRBJ2-2	TGTGCCAGCAGTTTTACGGAAACCGGGGAGCTGTTTTTT	CASSFTETGELFF
TRBD1	once	TRBV29-1	TRBJ2-5	TGCAGCGCCAGGACAGGGGGAGAGACCCAGTACTTC	CSARTGGETQYF
.	.	TRBV7-6	TRBJ2-7	TGTGCCAGCCAAGGCTGGGCCGCCCACGAGCAGTACTTC	CASQGWAAHEQYF
TRBD1	.	TRBV19	TRBJ1-2	TGTGCCAGTAGTGACGACAGGGAGGAGAGCTACACCTTC	CASSDDREESYTF
.	.	TRBV13	TRBJ1-2	TGTGCCAGCAGGGGCAGGGGTAGCTATGGCTACACCTTC	CASRGRGSYGYTF
TRBD1	.	TRBV28	TRBJ1-5	TGTGCCAGCAGTGGGCCCTGGACAGGAACGAATCAGCCCCAGCATTTT	CASSGPWTGTNQPQHF
TRBD1	.	TRBV7-9	TRBJ1-5	TGTGCCAGCGGGGGACAGAATCAGCCCCAGCATTTT	CASGGQNQPQHF
.	.	TRBV2	TRBJ2-7	TGTGCCAGCAGTGTGTTTGTGATCGGGCAGGGGAGCTCCTACGAGCAGTACTTC	CASSVFVIGQGSSYEQYF
TRBD1	.	TRBV6-1	TRBJ1-2	TGTGCCAGCAGAGTAACAGGGGACACAGGCTACACCTTC	CASRVTGDTGYTF
TRBD1	once	TRBV30	TRBJ2-7	TGTGCCTGGAACCCACAGGGGCTCATCTCCTACGAGCAGTACTTC	CAWNPQGLISYEQYF
TRBD2	once	TRBV19	TRBJ2-1	TGTGCCAGTAGTGCTGAACCTAGCGGGAGCTTTGAGCAGTTCTTC	CASSAEPSGSFEQFF
TRBD1	.	TRBV7-9	TRBJ2-7	TGTGCCAGCAACCTCCAGAACAGGGGAGTCGAGCAGTACTTC	CASNLQNRGVEQYF
.	.	TRBV7-2	TRBJ1-5	TGTGCCAGCAGCCTAATTGACAATCAGCCCCAGCATTTT	CASSLIDNQPQHF
.	once	TRBV2	TRBJ2-7	TGTGCCAGCAGTTACGACTCAAGCTCCTACGAGCAGTACTTC	CASSYDSSSYEQYF
.	.	TRBV11-2	TRBJ2-5	TGTGCCAGCAGCTTAGGGTCAGAAGTAGAGACCCAGTACTTC	CASSLGSEVETQYF
.	.	TRBV7-9	TRBJ2-3	TGTGCCAGCAGCTTAGCACCAGATACGCAGTATTTT	CASSLAPDTQYF
.	.	TRBV6-6	TRBJ2-7	TGTGCCAGCGGAGAGCTTCCCTACGAGCAGTACTTC	CASGELPYEQYF
.	.	TRBV10-2	TRBJ2-2	TGCGCCAGCAGGAGGGGTTTCCCCCCGAACACCGGGGAGCTGTTTTTT	CASRRGFPPNTGELFF
TRBD2	once	TRBV28	TRBJ2-3	TGTGCCAGCAGTTTAGGGTCGGGAGGGGCTTATTTT	CASSLGSGGAYF
.	.	TRBV30	TRBJ1-5	TGTGCCTGGGCCGGTAGGGGCAATCAGCCCCAGCATTTT	CAWAGRGNQPQHF